This entry features one TCR beta chain sequence. Its cognate antigen is unknown. Mouse gene names apply. The observed sequence ends 1 residue before the CDR3 terminus, with the missing tail filled in from the germline J gene. The CDR3 consists of 14 residues. Trimming took off 0 bases at V and 0 bases at J, with 7 bases between the two ends. The germline V gene encodes CDR1 SGHSN and CDR2 HYEKVE. Documented time point: mouse harvest day 14 after allogeneic transplant. Tail vein injection delivered 10^7 T-cell-depleted bone marrow cells and 10^6 splenic CD5+ T cells. This mouse GVHD model was MHC-mismatched B6 to BALB/c, profiled day 7 or 14. These data originate in a study of tissue T cells after allogeneic stem cell transplantation. Findings of the study overall: Anatomically similar tissues had similar TCR repertoires within each patient. Only a limited share of tissue TCRs appeared in blood or spleen. Few T cell clones were shared across patients, but motif clusters showed tissue-specific shared signatures.

Sequencing used immunoSEQ multiplex PCR; TCRdb keeps in-frame clones, though not all of them. The profile shows around 2,300 clones, about half of them singletons. This TCR derives from a female BALB/c mouse given C57BL/6 T cells with graft-versus-host disease after an allogeneic hematopoietic cell transplant. Material for sequencing was lymph node tissue. The chain couples TRBV12-1 to TRBJ1-1, with D possibly matching TRBD1 (5 bases). The CDR3 protein is CASSLGTPNTEVFF. The CDR3 DNA, read in part, is TGTGCCAGCTCTCTCGGGACTCCAAACACAGAAGTCTTC.